The TCR beta chain under discussion was sequenced for a study of identical twins. Healthy Caucasian individuals made up all the donors. General observations from the study: Invariant populations such as MAIT and iNKT cells could partly muddle zero-insertion analyses.

This clonotype was observed many times. Its specificity is not known. A template switching step contributed a universal primer site, while unique molecular identifiers were present in the cDNA. TCRdb recomputed calls from the 5' RACE reads with MiXCR, one row per CDR3 protein. This table has just under 650,000 distinct CDR3 sequences, about 7.1% appearing once. The same data also went into a second study, on yellow fever vaccine responses in identical twins.

The sequence was collected from a woman aged 18 to 35 in good health. The sequenced sample was PBMCs.

The CDR3 reads CASSDPLGPDTQYF. The CDR3, as DNA: TGCGCCAGCAGTGACCCTCTAGGGCCAGATACGCAGTATTTT. This chain uses TRBV10-2 with TRBJ2-3; D remains unclear. V gave up 3 bases and J gave up 4 bases, with 11 bases separating them. CDR1 and CDR2 from the germline V gene are WSHSY and SAAADI. The CDR3 is 14 amino acids.